This T cell receptor beta chain was obtained from a study of T-cell reconstitution after alpha-beta-depleted transplantation in children. Study outcomes and limitations: The main origin of T-cell counts and diversity one year after transplant was newly produced T cells. Reportedly, only several hundred clones from non-depleted graft cells drove alpha-beta T-cell counts at about two months.

Unique molecular identifiers were used to barcode this TCRbeta library. Each CDR3 protein gets one entry after TCRdb re-called the PCR reads with MiXCR. The top ten hold roughly 40% of the sample, which has some 350,000 distinct CDR3 sequences, about 16% seen once. This clonotype occurred many times. As yet, its antigen is unknown. Between the trimmed V and J ends, which lost 3 bases and 0 bases, there was a span of 9 bases. From germline, CDR1 is SGHKS and CDR2 YYEKEE (reference sequence). The CDR3 covers 14 residues. This clonotype was sampled from a male patient aged 2-15 years who had a stem cell transplant for acute lymphoblastic leukemia, so the T cells may come from the graft donor. The source material was PBMCs, mostly from graft donor cells, sampled 360 days after TCRalphabeta/CD19-depleted stem cell transplant. The chain employs TRBV5-5 and TRBJ1-1; D ambiguous. Here the CDR3 DNA reads TGTGCCAGCAGCTCCCCGACGGTGAACACTGAAGCTTTCTTT. Its protein is CASSSPTVNTEAFF.